The sequence of this T cell receptor beta chain was determined in a study of CD8+ T cells in alopecia areata. Study as a whole: Treatment comprised oral tofacitinib, 5 to 10 mg twice daily, in treated patients. Broader study findings: Relative to normal scalp, lesional scalp, especially alopecia totalis/universalis, showed higher clonality. Relative to mice, TCR sharing across patients was less clear, a difference possibly HLA-related.

CDR3 length equals 16 residues. The V gene's germline CDR1 is SGDLS and CDR2 YYNGEE. After removal of 0 bases from V and 2 bases from J, the junction contained 4 bases not matched to a gene. About this clone: Its target is not known.

In each case, RNA was isolated and then reverse transcribed into cDNA as the sequencing template. The protocol was immunoSEQ multiplex PCR, while the TCRdb copy is restricted to in-frame clones and leaves out a portion. The sample lists some 95,000 clones, 44% occurring once. Indicated treatment: oral pan-JAK inhibitor, 5-10 mg twice daily. Both peripheral blood and punch biopsies of lesional scalp skin were obtained from patients who had alopecia areata. This specimen consisted of CD8+ T cells sorted from blood, obtained at week 24, from a patient treated with tofacitinib. V is TRBV9 and J is TRBJ2-1, with 8 positions matching TRBD2. This clonotype was obtained from a human donor with alopecia areata. CDR3 bases: TGTGCCAGCAGCGTAGTATCAGCGGGAGCCTACAATGAGCAGTTCTTC. Its translation is CASSVVSAGAYNEQFF.